This paragraph covers one T cell receptor (beta chain) sequence. Only one count was recorded for this clone. Its antigen specificity is not known. Per-base qualities were not stored, and no clone one base away is much larger. The data are from a study of shared clonotypes between healthy human individuals (dated by TCRdb to 2020 to 2021). Context from the whole study: The cohort comprised a couple of women and a few men aged 18 to 49 years. Different laboratories and diverse techniques were used to prepare libraries and sequence TCR repertoires, to increase sequencing depth and limit assay-specific biases. Blood TCR repertoires of a handful of healthy adults were deeply sequenced to estimate repertoire size and the extent of clonotype sharing between individuals. Per donor, leukapheresis produced somewhere between about 0.8 and 9 billion PBMCs. For each donor, CD4 naive and CD4 memory were each given three plates, CD8 naive was given two plates, and CD8 memory was given one plate.

Using the deep immunoSEQ assay, TCR CDR3 regions were amplified from genomic DNA by multiplex PCR. Genomic DNA extracted from each cell subset was distributed evenly over all wells of several immunoSEQ 96-well plates, and each plate served as one replicate. Each replicate PCR for sorted subsets received about 0.2 ug genomic DNA, equal to roughly 30,000 T cell genomes. Purified libraries were quantified with a Qubit 3.0 fluorometer, sized on a Bioanalyzer 2100, and re-quantified with the KAPA Library Quantification kit. Each immunoSEQ 96-well plate was sequenced on its own single-read 150-cycle Illumina NextSeq 550 flow cell. The published analysis was carried out like this. Because the immunoSEQ output included only junctional sequences and no quality scores, the filtering could not be the same as the filtering used for full-length reads. To assign V/J genes and CDR3, sequences were annotated using PyIR, a Python wrapper for IgBLAST v1.9, with IMGT germline references. Reads with weak V/J assignments (E-value above 1e-6), missing CDR3, stop codons, out-of-frame junctions, or ambiguous translated residues were removed. V3J clonotypes were defined as sequences sharing an identical inferred V gene, J gene, and CDR3 amino acid sequence. To compute the percentage overlap between repertoires, the number of shared unique clonotypes was divided by the size of the smaller repertoire. RTK rarefaction, the Chao1 estimator, and Recon v2.1 estimates of unobserved clonotypes were used to assess repertoire richness. Generation probabilities for all TCRbeta clonotypes obtained by the gDNA method from four donors were computed using OLGA. The table was pulled from immuneACCESS by TCRdb, which kept in-frame rearrangements only. Such tables lose some clones; where checked, under half of the loss comes from unresolved V genes, and the rest has no known cause. The D gene and trimming were derived from the DNA, and the V and J assignments and clone size from that table. A total of about 1.9 million clones appear in this sample, 85% to 95% of them only once. Roughly 1.7% of the sample comes from the top ten.

Summary of the overall study and its limitations: Even with the large sequencing depth, rarefaction of the sorted-subset datasets indicated that sequencing was incomplete. Because the study included only a small number of donors, the genetic and exposure-history diversity represented was limited. Pairwise subsampling indicated that sequencing depth was expected to affect the degree of clonotype sharing among donors. Sampling was restricted to blood, and TCR repertoires in tissue are likely to differ from TCR repertoires in blood. Estimated clonotype richness was generally larger for naive than for memory subsets. When a handful of donors were compared, the shared fraction of clonotypes was 5% to 6.5% for naive CD4, less than 4% for naive CD8, more than 2% for memory CD4, and 0.35% to 0.5% for memory CD8. Higher generation probabilities were observed for clonotypes shared by all four sorted-subset donors than for non-shared clonotypes.

Trimming removed 4 bases from V and 2 bases from J, leaving 15 bases between the germline ends. The germline V gene encodes CDR1 MDHEN and CDR2 SYDVKM. The CDR3 starts with the cysteine, ends with the phenylalanine, and has 16 residues. The kept DNA is CDR3 alone, 48 bases in frame from the first base. CD8 naive samples were obtained by positive selection for CCR7 among CD45RO-negative cells, yielding a CD45RA+CCR7+ population from which TemRA cells were excluded. Donors were healthy HIV-negative adults with no recently reported acute infections or vaccinations. Every donor was a Caucasian adult residing in Nashville, Tennessee, USA. Blood was collected by leukapheresis, and PBMCs were isolated by Ficoll-Histopaque density gradient centrifugation and then cryopreserved in liquid nitrogen vapor phase. Purity and quantity of every magnetically sorted T cell population were checked by analytical flow cytometry. Each sorted fraction had its genomic DNA isolated and then quantified by UV absorbance on a Nanodrop 2000c.

Recombination connected TRBV28 to TRBJ1-5; the best D guess is TRBD1, with 5 bases matching. This receptor was identified in a man between 18 and 35 years old in good health. Some clones in this sample may be carry-over from other donors' samples. Specimen: naive CD8+ T cells from PBMCs. Explained via the paper, the cell subset or site label denotes: CD45RA+CCR7+. The bases are TGTGCCAGCAGTTCGTTTCCGGGGGGAGGCAATCAGCCCCAGCATTTT. This yields the protein CASSSFPGGGNQPQHF.